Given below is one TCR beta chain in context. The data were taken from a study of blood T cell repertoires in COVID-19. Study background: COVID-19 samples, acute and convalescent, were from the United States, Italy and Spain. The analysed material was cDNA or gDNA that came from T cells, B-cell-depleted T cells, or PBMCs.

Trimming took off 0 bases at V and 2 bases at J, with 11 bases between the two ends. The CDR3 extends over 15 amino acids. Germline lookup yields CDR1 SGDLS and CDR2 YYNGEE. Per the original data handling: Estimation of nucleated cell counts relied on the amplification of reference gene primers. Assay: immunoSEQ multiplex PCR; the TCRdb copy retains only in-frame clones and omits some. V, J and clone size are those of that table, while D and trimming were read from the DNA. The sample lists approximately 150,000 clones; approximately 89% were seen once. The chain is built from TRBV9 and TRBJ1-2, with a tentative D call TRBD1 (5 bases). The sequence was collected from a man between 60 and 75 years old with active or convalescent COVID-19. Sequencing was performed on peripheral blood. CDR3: CASSVAGRLNYGYTF. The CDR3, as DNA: TGTGCCAGCAGCGTAGCAGGGAGGTTAAACTATGGCTACACCTTC.